Listed below are T cell receptor beta chains from one sample, sequenced in a study of shared clonotypes between healthy human individuals. Produced via immunoSEQ multiplex PCR; TCRdb's table is partial and in-frame only. The sample has about 2.1 million clones, roughly 95% seen once. The specimen was naive CD8+ T cells from PBMCs. These receptors originate from a man younger than 35 in good health. Some clones in this sample may be carry-over from other donors' samples. Both conserved end residues are part of each CDR3. D genes are given only for firm matches. Size is omitted from some rows. Given values are once, few, many or a class for expanded clones.

>TRBJ1-5|TRBV5-1|-|-
CASSLEAGNNQPQHF
TGCGCCAGCAGCTTGGAGGCAGGGAACAATCAGCCCCAGCATTTT
>TRBJ2-2|TRBV19|-|TRBD1
CASSTLGTANTGELFF
TGTGCCAGTAGTACCCTCGGGACAGCAAACACCGGGGAGCTGTTTTTT
>TRBJ2-1|TRBV5-4|-|TRBD2
CASSFRRERYNEQFF
TGTGCCAGCAGCTTTCGGCGGGAGAGGTACAATGAGCAGTTCTTC
>TRBJ1-2|TRBV7-3|-|TRBD1
CASSLGGTAEGYTF
TGTGCCAGCAGCTTAGGGGGGACAGCGGAAGGCTACACCTTC
>TRBJ2-1|TRBV15|once|TRBD2
CATSRGLAEYNEQFF
TGTGCCACCAGCAGAGGACTAGCGGAGTACAATGAGCAGTTCTTC
>TRBJ1-2|TRBV11-2|-|-
CASSFGPHPNYGYTF
TGTGCCAGCAGCTTTGGACCTCATCCAAACTATGGCTACACCTTC
>TRBJ1-1|TRBV7-9|few|-
CASSSENTEAFF
TGTGCCAGCAGCTCAGAGAACACTGAAGCTTTCTTT
>TRBJ1-1|TRBV10-3|-|-
CAISDFRDEGTEAFF
TGTGCCATCAGTGATTTTAGGGATGAGGGAACTGAAGCTTTCTTT
>TRBJ2-7|TRBV6-5|-|-
CASSYIGGSSYEQYF
TGTGCCAGCAGTTACATTGGGGGGAGCTCCTACGAGCAGTACTTC
>TRBJ2-1|TRBV7-9|-|TRBD2
CASSPRGGRASEEQFF
TGTGCCAGCAGCCCGAGAGGCGGGAGGGCTTCCGAGGAGCAGTTCTTC
>TRBJ1-1|TRBV29-1|-|-
CSVEHREGTEAFF
TGCAGCGTTGAACATCGCGAGGGCACTGAAGCTTTCTTT
>TRBJ2-2|TRBV9|-|-
CASSPTAAVTGELFF
TGTGCCAGCAGCCCTACCGCAGCGGTCACCGGGGAGCTGTTTTTT
>TRBJ1-3|TRBV4-2|-|-
CASSLPQSGNTIYF
TGTGCCAGCAGCCTGCCACAGTCTGGAAACACCATATATTTT
>TRBJ1-2|TRBV5-6|few|-
CASSFGRDWNYGYTF
TGTGCCAGCAGCTTTGGGCGAGATTGGAACTATGGCTACACCTTC
>TRBJ2-1|TRBV7-2|-|TRBD2
CASSLDRTSGLYNEQFF
TGTGCCAGCAGCTTAGATCGCACTAGCGGCCTCTACAATGAGCAGTTCTTC
>TRBJ2-7|TRBV9|-|TRBD1
CASSGEPGTGSYEQYF
TGTGCCAGCAGCGGAGAACCCGGGACAGGGTCTTACGAGCAGTACTTC
>TRBJ2-7|TRBV27|-|TRBD2
CASSLRTSHTEQYF
TGTGCCAGCAGTTTACGGACTAGCCATACCGAGCAGTACTTC
>TRBJ1-5|TRBV27|-|-
CASSLLGGRNQPQHF
TGTGCCAGCAGTTTATTGGGGGGCCGCAATCAGCCCCAGCATTTT
>TRBJ1-5|TRBV15|-|-
CATSRDRVGQPQHF
TGTGCCACCAGCAGAGATAGGGTCGGGCAGCCCCAGCATTTT
>TRBJ1-2|TRBV7-9|-|TRBD1
CASSTHDRGPGYTF
TGTGCCAGCAGCACCCATGACAGGGGGCCTGGCTACACCTTC
>TRBJ2-3|TRBV7-3|-|-
CASSNWDRGADTQYF
TGTGCCAGCAGCAACTGGGACCGGGGTGCAGATACGCAGTATTTT
>TRBJ2-7|TRBV2|-|TRBD1
CASSAGTGGDEQYF
TGTGCCAGCAGCGCCGGGACAGGGGGCGACGAGCAGTACTTC
>TRBJ2-5|TRBV6-5|-|-
CASSYSGQETQYF
TGTGCCAGCAGTTACAGCGGGCAAGAGACCCAGTACTTC
>TRBJ2-5|TRBV7-9|-|TRBD2
CASRETSGRHGLAQETQYF
TGTGCCAGCAGGGAGACTAGCGGGAGACATGGGTTAGCCCAAGAGACCCAGTACTTC
>TRBJ2-1|TRBV27|-|-
CASSRTIAVSLDEQFF
TGTGCCAGCAGCCGAACTATAGCGGTATCCCTTGATGAGCAGTTCTTC
>TRBJ2-1|TRBV5-1|-|-
CASSLKGAVNEQFF
TGCGCCAGCAGCTTAAAGGGAGCCGTCAATGAGCAGTTCTTC
>TRBJ2-7|TRBV7-9|-|TRBD1
CASSQVPSGTDIYEQYF
TGTGCCAGCAGCCAAGTCCCCTCGGGGACAGATATCTACGAGCAGTACTTC
>TRBJ2-1|TRBV27|once|-
CASSRYPGLRGEYNEQFF
TGTGCCAGCAGTAGATACCCGGGACTCAGAGGAGAATACAATGAGCAGTTCTTC
>TRBJ2-1|TRBV7-9|once|TRBD1
CASSPGTGNEQFF
TGTGCCAGCAGCCCAGGGACAGGGAATGAGCAGTTCTTC
>TRBJ2-7|TRBV28|-|-
CASSFSWDSYEQYF
TGTGCCAGCAGTTTCTCCTGGGACTCCTACGAGCAGTACTTC
>TRBJ2-7|TRBV27|-|TRBD2
CASSLAGGRGEQYF
TGTGCCAGCAGTTTAGCTGGCGGGAGGGGCGAGCAGTACTTC
>TRBJ2-1|TRBV15|-|-
CATSRGRTDFYNEQFF
TGTGCCACCAGCAGAGGGAGGACAGACTTCTACAATGAGCAGTTCTTC
>TRBJ1-2|TRBV2|-|TRBD1
CASSEAGTGHDGYTF
TGTGCCAGCAGTGAAGCGGGGACAGGGCACGATGGCTACACCTTC
>TRBJ1-3|TRBV28|-|-
CATSMFLVGGGNTIYF
TGTGCCACGTCGATGTTTCTTGTCGGCGGTGGAAACACCATATATTTT
>TRBJ2-3|TRBV7-3|-|TRBD2
CASSRLAGTTDTQYF
TGTGCCAGCAGCCGACTAGCGGGGACCACAGATACGCAGTATTTT
>TRBJ1-1|TRBV15|once|-
CATRPRGRTEAFF
TGTGCCACCAGGCCTCGGGGCCGCACTGAAGCTTTCTTT
>TRBJ2-1|TRBV11-2|-|-
CATRGGGGRNEQFF
TGTGCCACAAGAGGAGGGGGCGGGAGAAATGAGCAGTTCTTC
>TRBJ2-3|TRBV9|-|-
CASSGLGGGGGTDTQYF
TGTGCCAGCAGCGGACTGGGGGGAGGAGGGGGCACAGATACGCAGTATTTT
>TRBJ1-2|TRBV5-6|-|-
CASSFWGRRSDGYTF
TGTGCCAGCAGCTTTTGGGGCAGAAGATCAGATGGCTACACCTTC
>TRBJ1-2|TRBV11-2|-|TRBD1
CASSPGAVGQGIFGYTF
TGTGCCAGCAGCCCCGGGGCGGTTGGACAGGGCATTTTTGGCTACACCTTC
>TRBJ2-3|TRBV27|-|-
CASSLSRVDTQYF
TGTGCCAGCAGTCTATCTAGGGTAGATACGCAGTATTTT
>TRBJ2-7|TRBV18|-|-
CASSEGWGAEQYF
TGTGCCAGCTCGGAGGGCTGGGGGGCCGAGCAGTACTTC
>TRBJ2-1|TRBV4-2|-|-
CASSLQGVEQFF
TGTGCCAGCAGCCTCCAGGGAGTTGAGCAGTTCTTC
>TRBJ2-1|TRBV15|-|TRBD1
CATSGGTGGEGNEQFF
TGTGCCACCAGCGGAGGGACAGGGGGCGAGGGGAATGAGCAGTTCTTC
>TRBJ2-7|TRBV10-1|-|TRBD1
CASSDGTGGEQYF
TGCGCCAGCAGCGACGGGACAGGGGGCGAGCAGTACTTC
>TRBJ2-1|TRBV28|-|-
CATQGGSSYNEQFF
TGTGCCACCCAAGGGGGGAGCTCCTACAATGAGCAGTTCTTC
>TRBJ2-7|TRBV7-8|-|TRBD2
CASSQLAESSYEQYF
TGTGCCAGCAGCCAGCTAGCGGAAAGCTCCTACGAGCAGTACTTC
>TRBJ2-3|TRBV28|-|-
CASSLRGRTDTQYF
TGTGCCTCCTCCCTCCGGGGCCGCACAGATACGCAGTATTTT
>TRBJ1-2|TRBV7-8|-|TRBD1
CASSFLTGPSDGYTF
TGTGCCAGCAGCTTCCTGACAGGGCCGAGCGATGGCTACACCTTC
>TRBJ2-2|TRBV9|-|-
CASSSQTGNTGELFF
TGTGCCAGCAGCTCGCAGACAGGTAACACCGGGGAGCTGTTTTTT
>TRBJ2-7|TRBV11-2|-|-
CASRFGGQHRPNYEQYF
TGTGCCAGCCGATTTGGGGGGCAACACCGGCCAAACTACGAGCAGTACTTC
>TRBJ2-7|TRBV19|-|TRBD1
CASSFGQGPYEQYF
TGTGCCAGTAGTTTTGGACAGGGACCCTACGAGCAGTACTTC
>TRBJ1-5|TRBV6-5|-|-
CACSPGVTNQPQHF
TGTGCCTGCTCTCCTGGGGTTACTAATCAGCCCCAGCATTTT
>TRBJ2-7|TRBV25-1|-|-
CASSESFRDHSRYEQYF
TGTGCCAGCAGTGAATCGTTCAGGGATCATTCGCGCTACGAGCAGTACTTC
>TRBJ2-7|TRBV4-2|-|TRBD2
CASSERLAGYEQYF
TGTGCCAGCAGCGAGCGACTAGCGGGCTACGAGCAGTACTTC